Following are 32 T cell receptor beta chains from one sample sequenced in a study of cytomegalovirus exposure and HLA in healthy donors. The PCR was carried out with 60 Vbeta primers and 13 Jbeta primers. Assay used: immunoSEQ multiplex PCR; TCRdb lists only in-frame clones, some missing. The sample includes 110,000 to 150,000 clones, roughly 77% of them seen just once. Sequenced material: PBMCs. These receptors were taken from a male donor in good health and CMV-seronegative.

The chain has TRBV25-1 and TRBJ1-1, with D tentatively TRBD1 (6 bases). The CDR3 totals 15 residues. Between the trimmed V and J ends, which lost 1 base and 2 bases, there was a span of 11 bases. Germline CDR1 is MGHDK and CDR2 is SYGVNS. CDR3 nucleotides: TGTGCCAGCAGTGAATCTTACAGGGCTAACACTGAAGCTTTCTTT. Its protein is CASSESYRANTEAFF.

On this clone: Germline and junction disagree at one end, which may indicate a read error. This sequence joins TRBV5-1 and TRBJ2-4; a weak D match, TRBD2 (5 bases). The CDR3 has 14 amino acids. CDR1 is SGHRS and CDR2 is YFSETQ in the germline V gene. CDR3 nucleotides: TGCGCCAGCAGCTCCGCGGGTGCCAAAAACAGTCAGTACTTC. The encoded protein is CASSSAGAKNSQYF.

V is TRBV29-1 and J is TRBJ2-7; D ambiguous. Germline values: CDR1 SQVTM, CDR2 ANQGSEA. The CDR3 totals 14 residues. Trimming shortened V by 6 bases and J by 0 bases, and 15 bases separated the two germline ends. The CDR3 bases are TGCAGCGTCCCAGGCCATTCCAGCTCCTACGAGCAGTACTTC. It translates to CSVPGHSSSYEQYF.

The CDR3 spells CAISPGGAGNQPQHF. In DNA, the CDR3 is TGTGCCATCAGTCCAGGGGGCGCAGGCAATCAGCCCCAGCATTTT. The chain joins TRBV10-3 to TRBJ1-5; 8 nucleotides align to TRBD1. The CDR3 has 15 residues. The germline CDR1 and CDR2 sequences are ENHRY and SYGVKD. V lost 5 bases, J lost 2 bases, and 5 bases stayed unmatched.

The CDR3 region is CASSPFSNPRDKQYF. DNA for the CDR3: TGTGCCAGCAGTCCCTTTTCGAACCCCCGGGACAAGCAGTACTTC. The rearrangement joins TRBV14 to TRBJ2-7, with D maybe TRBD1 (6 bases). V was shortened by 6 bases and J by 8 bases, with 23 bases between the two germline ends. The CDR3 has 15 residues. The germline V gene has CDR1 SGHDN and CDR2 FVKESK.

This chain uses TRBV5-4 with TRBJ2-5, with 9 bases aligning to TRBD2. The CDR3 length is 16 residues. Germline CDR1 reads SGHNT; CDR2 reads YYREEE (reference sequence). With V trimmed by 3 bases and J by 2 bases, 8 bases remained unmatched. The CDR3 DNA is TGTGCCAGCAGCTCGGGGGGCGGGGGGGTTCAAGAGACCCAGTACTTC. This encodes CASSSGGGGVQETQYF.

The chain is built from TRBV30 and TRBJ2-7, with 9 bases identical to TRBD1. Germline V lookup: CDR1 GTSNPN, CDR2 SVGIG (reference sequence). V lost 3 bases and J lost 5; bases outside the gene matches: 5. This CDR3 is built from 13 residues. CDR3 nucleotides: TGTGCCTGGAGCCTCGGACAGGGGAACGAGCAGTACTTC. Its translation: CAWSLGQGNEQYF.

V usage is TRBV14 and J usage is TRBJ2-3, with 8 bases identical to TRBD2. This CDR3 contains 16 residues. CDR1 is SGHDN, CDR2 FVKESK, per germline. Unmatched junction bases numbered 4, after V lost 0 bases and J lost 2 bases. This CDR3 is CASSQDFSGNTDTQYF. The CDR3 bases are TGTGCCAGCAGCCAAGATTTTAGCGGGAACACAGATACGCAGTATTTT. The variable domain in full, completed from reference TRBV14 and TRBJ2-3, reads EAGVTQFPSHSVIEKGQTVTLRCDPISGHDNLYWYRRVMGKEIKFLLHFVKESKQDESGMPNNRFLAERTGGTYSTLKVQPAELEDSGVYFCASSQDFSGNTDTQYFGPGTRLTVL.

The chain uses TRBV27 and TRBJ1-2, with a possible D match to TRBD1 (5 bases). Per the germline V gene, CDR1 is MNHEY and CDR2 is SMNVEV (reference sequence). The CDR3 totals 13 residues. V gave up 8 bases and J gave up 3 bases, with 13 bases separating them. CDR3 amino acids: CASRRRGDYGYTF. CDR3 bases: TGTGCCAGCCGGCGGAGGGGCGACTATGGCTACACCTTC.

This chain uses TRBV6-5 with TRBJ2-3, with TRBD2 matching 8 bases. J lost 0 bases, V lost 6 bases, and 5 bases had no gene match. CDR3 size: 15 residues. Per germline, CDR1 MNHEY and CDR2 SVGAGI. The CDR3 DNA reads TGTGCCAGCAGCTTCGGACTAGCTAGCACAGATACGCAGTATTTT. The encoded protein is CASSFGLASTDTQYF.

The chain combines TRBV10-2 with TRBJ2-5; no definite D call. The end of the DNA is better explained by TRBJ2-7, so the J call may be wrong. Per the germline V gene, CDR1 is WSHSY and CDR2 is SAAADI. The CDR3 loop spans 13 amino acids. CDR3 sequence reads: CASKGTETYEQYF. The CDR3 nucleotides are TGCGCCAGCAAAGGTACAGAGACCTACGAGCAGTACTTC.

The chain has TRBV5-1 and TRBJ1-2; TRBD1 might be the D (5 bases). The CDR3 consists of 15 residues. Deletions cut 4 bases from V and 2 bases from J, with 15 bases between. Germline V gene data show CDR1 as SGHRS and CDR2 as YFSETQ. CDR3 loop: CASSTYQGFNYGYTF. CDR3 DNA sequence: TGCGCCAGCAGCACGTACCAGGGATTCAACTATGGCTACACCTTC.

This clone occurred a few times. The DNA of the CDR3 is TGTGCCAGCAACCATGAAACTAGCACAGATACGCAGTATTTT. Protein product: CASNHETSTDTQYF. The chain combines TRBV21-1 with TRBJ2-3; TRBD2 was called by the table and not checked on the DNA. TRBV21-1 constitutes a pseudogene. This CDR3 spans 14 amino acids.

J is TRBJ2-7 and V is TRBV5-4, with D perhaps TRBD2 (6 bases). The CDR3 extends over 16 amino acids. The V gene's germline CDR1 is SGHNT and CDR2 YYREEE (reference sequence). Deletions cut 6 bases from V and 2 bases from J, with 21 bases between. The CDR3 loop reads CASTQSNPGVAYEQYF. The CDR3, as DNA: TGTGCCAGCACCCAATCGAATCCGGGAGTCGCCTACGAGCAGTACTTC.

The V gene is TRBV6-1, the J gene TRBJ2-3; 7 bases match TRBD2. CDR3 length equals 15 residues. The trim removed 4 bases at V and 0 bases at J, leaving 4 bases unmatched. From germline, CDR1 is MNHNS and CDR2 SASEGT. In DNA form, the CDR3 reads TGTGCCAGCAGTGTGCCGGGGGGAAGCACAGATACGCAGTATTTT. Its protein is CASSVPGGSTDTQYF.

The chain carries TRBV9 and TRBJ2-2; D not resolved. The CDR3 runs 16 residues. Looked up from germline, CDR1 is SGDLS and CDR2 is YYNGEE. Trimming cost V 0 bases and J 3 bases, with 12 bases left between them. CDR3 in DNA: TGTGCCAGCAGCGTAGGGCAGGCAGTTGACACCGGGGAGCTGTTTTTT. Translation: CASSVGQAVDTGELFF.

This clone was observed a handful of times. This chain connects TRBV5-1 to TRBJ2-5; 13 nucleotides match TRBD2. The trim removed 4 bases at V and 1 base at J, leaving 10 bases unmatched. The germline V gene encodes CDR1 SGHRS and CDR2 YFSETQ. The CDR3 sequence is 18 residues long. CDR3 sequence (DNA): TGCGCCAGCAGCGTCGGGACTAGCGGGGTAGTATCCCAAGAGACCCAGTACTTC. Translation: CASSVGTSGVVSQETQYF.

In this sample, this clone turned up once. The gene calls are TRBV7-6 and TRBJ1-1, with D hard to call. V was trimmed by 2 bases and J by 1 base, leaving 14 bases between them. The CDR3 extends over 16 amino acids. The germline V gene encodes CDR1 SGHVS and CDR2 FNYEAQ. In DNA, the CDR3 is TGTGCCAGCAGCTTATCAGGACTCTTAACGAACACTGAAGCTTTCTTT. Protein: CASSLSGLLTNTEAFF.

The chain combines TRBV4-1 with TRBJ2-3; D gene ambiguous. Trimming stripped 1 base from V and 0 bases from J, with 8 bases between. The CDR3 loop spans 15 amino acids. From germline, CDR1 is MGHRA and CDR2 YSYEKL. The CDR3 region has the DNA TGCGCCAGCAGCCAAGCTGTCGGGAGCACAGATACGCAGTATTTT. Amino acids: CASSQAVGSTDTQYF.

The gene calls are TRBV6-5 and TRBJ1-6; 7 positions agree with TRBD1. Losses at the gene ends were 6 bases for V and 7 bases for J; bases not matched to a gene: 9. The CDR3 extends over 15 amino acids. CDR1 is MNHEY and CDR2 is SVGAGI in the germline V gene. CDR3 region: CASRESGTANSPLHF. CDR3 nucleotides: TGTGCCAGCAGAGAATCCGGGACAGCGAATTCACCCCTCCACTTT.

This chain joins TRBV4-1 and TRBJ1-6; TRBD1 is a possible D gene (5 bases). The CDR3 runs 16 residues. Germline V lookup: CDR1 MGHRA, CDR2 YSYEKL. V lost 1 base and J lost 10, with 17 bases in between. The CDR3 protein is CASSQVRGQLGSPLHF. For the CDR3, the DNA is TGCGCCAGCAGCCAAGTAAGGGGCCAGCTAGGGTCACCCCTCCACTTT.

The rearrangement uses TRBV6-5 and TRBJ2-7, with D unresolved. Germline assignment: CDR1 MNHEY and CDR2 SVGAGI. The CDR3 loop spans 11 amino acids. V shed 4 bases and J shed 4 bases, with 5 bases lying between them. The CDR3 nucleotides read TGTGCCAGCAGTTCCCCTTACGAGCAGTACTTC. It encodes CASSSPYEQYF.

The DNA of the CDR3 is TGTGCCAGCAGCTTAGTCGGGCAGGGCTTCTACAATGAGCAGTTCTTC. Protein product: CASSLVGQGFYNEQFF. This sequence joins TRBV7-6 and TRBJ2-1; TRBD1 might be the D (5 bases). Germline V CDR1 and CDR2: SGHVS, FNYEAQ. The V and J ends lost 1 base and 3 bases respectively, with 13 bases between them. This CDR3 contains 16 residues.

V is TRBV30 and J is TRBJ2-5, with a possible D match to TRBD2 (7 bases). Per the germline V gene, CDR1 is GTSNPN and CDR2 is SVGIG (reference sequence). The V gene lost 4 bases and the J gene lost 5 bases, with 14 bases spanning the gap. The CDR3 covers 13 residues. CDR3 loop: CAWNRGGGETQYF. The CDR3 coding sequence is TGTGCCTGGAATAGGGGGGGCGGTGAGACCCAGTACTTC.

This clone was detected once. DNA of the CDR3: TGTGCCAGCAGCTTAGTAGCGGGAAACAATGAGCAGTTCTTC. As protein: CASSLVAGNNEQFF. The chain uses TRBV7-2 and TRBJ2-1; 8 nucleotides align to TRBD2. Germline-derived CDR1 and CDR2 are SGHTA and FQGNSA. V trimming: 1 base; J trimming: 5 bases; junction bases outside the gene matches: 1. The CDR3 consists of 14 residues.

The chain couples TRBV11-2 to TRBJ2-1, with a possible D match to TRBD2 (5 bases). The V end lost 6 bases, the J end lost 0 bases, and 15 bases lay between the germline ends. This CDR3 is built from 16 residues. In germline, CDR1 is SGHAT, CDR2 FQNNGV. For the CDR3, the DNA is TGTGCCAGCAGGGACCCGCAGGCGGGCTCCTACAATGAGCAGTTCTTC. Its translation is CASRDPQAGSYNEQFF.

This chain links TRBV2 with TRBJ1-2, with a weak D call TRBD1 (6 bases). In germline, CDR1 is SNHLY, CDR2 FYNNEI. The CDR3 consists of 15 residues. V lost 2 bases and J 4 bases, leaving 14 bases between the germline ends. This chain's CDR3 is CASSERSGGAYGYTF. The CDR3 nucleotides read TGTGCCAGCAGTGAAAGGAGTGGGGGGGCCTATGGCTACACCTTC.

This sequence joins TRBV7-6 and TRBJ2-1; unclear D gene. From germline, CDR1 is SGHVS and CDR2 FNYEAQ. The length of the CDR3 is 12 residues. V gave up 1 base and J gave up 7 bases, with 5 bases separating them. The CDR3: CASSLVPNEQFF. The CDR3 bases are TGTGCCAGCAGCTTAGTTCCAAATGAGCAGTTCTTC.

The chain recombines TRBV5-6 with TRBJ1-2, with D perhaps TRBD1 (5 bases). Trimming stripped 4 bases from V and 2 bases from J, with 15 bases between. The CDR3 loop spans 15 amino acids. Germline CDR1 and CDR2: SGHDT and YYEEEE. CDR3 coding DNA: TGTGCCAGCAGCCCGCTACAGGTGGCGAACTATGGCTACACCTTC. Encoded protein: CASSPLQVANYGYTF.

The V call is TRBV12-5, the J call TRBJ2-7, with D perhaps TRBD2 (6 bases). Germline CDR1 reads LGHNT; CDR2 reads FRNRAP. Trimming shortened V by 7 bases and J by 3 bases, and 13 bases separated the two germline ends. The CDR3 totals 13 residues. CDR3 in amino acids: CASDTGEGYEQYF. The CDR3 nucleotides are TGTGCTAGTGATACGGGAGAGGGCTACGAGCAGTACTTC.

The chain links TRBV5-6 to TRBJ1-1; TRBD1 matches at 7 bases. Trimming took 5 bases from V and 5 from J; bases not matched to a gene: 9. The CDR3 has 14 residues. Germline CDR1 SGHDT, CDR2 YYEEEE. The DNA of the CDR3 is TGTGCCAGCAGTCCGGAGGGGGCCGGGACTGAAGCTTTCTTT. Encoded protein: CASSPEGAGTEAFF.

This rearrangement joins TRBV5-1 to TRBJ2-3; TRBD1 matches at 10 bases. CDR3 length: 16 residues. Germline CDR1 is SGHRS and CDR2 is YFSETQ. V shed 4 bases, J shed 2 bases, and the junction held 7 bases outside the gene matches. The CDR3: CASSIGTGVPTDTQYF. CDR3 DNA sequence: TGCGCCAGCAGCATAGGGACAGGGGTTCCCACAGATACGCAGTATTTT.